This TCR beta chain was sequenced in a study of cytomegalovirus exposure and HLA in healthy donors. The study's findings and limits: According to a later analysis, donors in an Asian-associated ancestry cluster reportedly had fewer N-insertions than the approximately 720-donor mean.

Points on this clone: Its antigen remains unidentified.

From germline, CDR1 is MGHDK and CDR2 SYGVNS. V lost 3 bases and J lost 6, with 18 bases in between. The CDR3 runs 16 residues. PCR amplification relied on 60 Vbeta primers (plus 13 Jbeta primers). Data came from immunoSEQ multiplex PCR; TCRdb stores just in-frame clones and leaves some out. The data show 150,000 or so clones, 80% to 90% seen once. V and J are TRBV25-1 and TRBJ2-1; D gene uncertain. This clonotype was obtained from a man in his late teens or twenties in good health and CMV-seropositive. Sequenced input: PBMCs. CDR3 protein: CASSDLAGSLLNEQFF. CDR3 DNA: TGTGCCAGCAGTGATCTCGCCGGGTCACTTCTCAATGAGCAGTTCTTC.